The entry that follows covers one TCR beta chain sequence. The data stem from a study of shared clonotypes between healthy human individuals. Clones were sequenced by immunoSEQ multiplex PCR, and TCRdb holds only the in-frame ones, with some missing. The sample holds some 2.3 million clones, approximately 93% seen once. Trimming cost V 4 bases and J 1 base, with 7 bases left between them. Per the germline V gene, CDR1 is SEHNR and CDR2 is FQNEAQ (reference sequence). The CDR3 extends over 13 amino acids. The chain recombines TRBV7-9 with TRBJ1-1; D unresolved. The clonotype originates from a man aged 18 to 35 in good health. Some clones in this sample may be carry-over from other donors' samples. The sequenced sample consisted of naive CD4+ T cells from PBMCs. Subset reported: CD45RA+ positively selected. In nucleotides, the CDR3 is TGTGCCAGCAGCTACGGCCCGAACACTGAAGCTTTCTTT. Protein product: CASSYGPNTEAFF.